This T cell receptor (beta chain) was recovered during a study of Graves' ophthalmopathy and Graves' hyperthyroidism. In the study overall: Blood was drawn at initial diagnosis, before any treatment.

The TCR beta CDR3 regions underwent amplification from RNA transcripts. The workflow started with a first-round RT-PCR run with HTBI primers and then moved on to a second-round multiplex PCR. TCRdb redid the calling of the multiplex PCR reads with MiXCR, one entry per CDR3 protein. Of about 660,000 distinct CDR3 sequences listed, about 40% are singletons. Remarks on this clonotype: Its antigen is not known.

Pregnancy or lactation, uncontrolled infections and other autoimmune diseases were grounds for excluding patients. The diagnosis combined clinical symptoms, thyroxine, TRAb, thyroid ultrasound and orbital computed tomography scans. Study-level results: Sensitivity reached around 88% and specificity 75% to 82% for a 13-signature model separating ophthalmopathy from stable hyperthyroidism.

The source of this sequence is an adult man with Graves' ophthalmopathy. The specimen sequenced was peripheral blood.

CDR3: CAISSPDRGTGELFF. The CDR3 DNA reads as TGTGCCATCAGCAGCCCCGACAGGGGCACCGGGGAGCTGTTTTTT. The rearrangement links TRBV10-3 to TRBJ2-2; 8 bases line up with TRBD1. The CDR3 loop spans 15 amino acids. V dropped 6 bases and J dropped 4; count of bases not matched to a gene: 7. Germline lookup yields CDR1 ENHRY and CDR2 SYGVKD.